This TCR beta chain was recovered during a study of blood T cell repertoires in COVID-19. Turning to the study itself: The origin of the acute and convalescent COVID-19 samples was the United States, Italy and Spain.

Authors' processing steps: How many nucleated cells were present was estimated from reference gene primer amplification. TCRdb's table, derived via immunoSEQ multiplex PCR, lists solely in-frame clones and lacks some. V, J and clone size are those of that table, while D and trimming were read from the DNA. The table records about 180,000 clones, approximately 86% of them present only once. Germline V CDR1 and CDR2: WSHSY, SAAADI. This CDR3 has 16 amino acids. Trimming removed 4 bases from V and 4 bases from J; junction bases left unmatched: 6. This chain joins TRBV10-2 and TRBJ2-1, with 11 positions matching TRBD2. The source material was peripheral blood. This clonotype was sampled from a woman between 25 and 40 years old with active or convalescent COVID-19. DNA of the CDR3: TGCGCCAGCAGTGGGTTAGCGGGGGGGGGTTACAATGAGCAGTTCTTC. This gives the protein CASSGLAGGGYNEQFF.